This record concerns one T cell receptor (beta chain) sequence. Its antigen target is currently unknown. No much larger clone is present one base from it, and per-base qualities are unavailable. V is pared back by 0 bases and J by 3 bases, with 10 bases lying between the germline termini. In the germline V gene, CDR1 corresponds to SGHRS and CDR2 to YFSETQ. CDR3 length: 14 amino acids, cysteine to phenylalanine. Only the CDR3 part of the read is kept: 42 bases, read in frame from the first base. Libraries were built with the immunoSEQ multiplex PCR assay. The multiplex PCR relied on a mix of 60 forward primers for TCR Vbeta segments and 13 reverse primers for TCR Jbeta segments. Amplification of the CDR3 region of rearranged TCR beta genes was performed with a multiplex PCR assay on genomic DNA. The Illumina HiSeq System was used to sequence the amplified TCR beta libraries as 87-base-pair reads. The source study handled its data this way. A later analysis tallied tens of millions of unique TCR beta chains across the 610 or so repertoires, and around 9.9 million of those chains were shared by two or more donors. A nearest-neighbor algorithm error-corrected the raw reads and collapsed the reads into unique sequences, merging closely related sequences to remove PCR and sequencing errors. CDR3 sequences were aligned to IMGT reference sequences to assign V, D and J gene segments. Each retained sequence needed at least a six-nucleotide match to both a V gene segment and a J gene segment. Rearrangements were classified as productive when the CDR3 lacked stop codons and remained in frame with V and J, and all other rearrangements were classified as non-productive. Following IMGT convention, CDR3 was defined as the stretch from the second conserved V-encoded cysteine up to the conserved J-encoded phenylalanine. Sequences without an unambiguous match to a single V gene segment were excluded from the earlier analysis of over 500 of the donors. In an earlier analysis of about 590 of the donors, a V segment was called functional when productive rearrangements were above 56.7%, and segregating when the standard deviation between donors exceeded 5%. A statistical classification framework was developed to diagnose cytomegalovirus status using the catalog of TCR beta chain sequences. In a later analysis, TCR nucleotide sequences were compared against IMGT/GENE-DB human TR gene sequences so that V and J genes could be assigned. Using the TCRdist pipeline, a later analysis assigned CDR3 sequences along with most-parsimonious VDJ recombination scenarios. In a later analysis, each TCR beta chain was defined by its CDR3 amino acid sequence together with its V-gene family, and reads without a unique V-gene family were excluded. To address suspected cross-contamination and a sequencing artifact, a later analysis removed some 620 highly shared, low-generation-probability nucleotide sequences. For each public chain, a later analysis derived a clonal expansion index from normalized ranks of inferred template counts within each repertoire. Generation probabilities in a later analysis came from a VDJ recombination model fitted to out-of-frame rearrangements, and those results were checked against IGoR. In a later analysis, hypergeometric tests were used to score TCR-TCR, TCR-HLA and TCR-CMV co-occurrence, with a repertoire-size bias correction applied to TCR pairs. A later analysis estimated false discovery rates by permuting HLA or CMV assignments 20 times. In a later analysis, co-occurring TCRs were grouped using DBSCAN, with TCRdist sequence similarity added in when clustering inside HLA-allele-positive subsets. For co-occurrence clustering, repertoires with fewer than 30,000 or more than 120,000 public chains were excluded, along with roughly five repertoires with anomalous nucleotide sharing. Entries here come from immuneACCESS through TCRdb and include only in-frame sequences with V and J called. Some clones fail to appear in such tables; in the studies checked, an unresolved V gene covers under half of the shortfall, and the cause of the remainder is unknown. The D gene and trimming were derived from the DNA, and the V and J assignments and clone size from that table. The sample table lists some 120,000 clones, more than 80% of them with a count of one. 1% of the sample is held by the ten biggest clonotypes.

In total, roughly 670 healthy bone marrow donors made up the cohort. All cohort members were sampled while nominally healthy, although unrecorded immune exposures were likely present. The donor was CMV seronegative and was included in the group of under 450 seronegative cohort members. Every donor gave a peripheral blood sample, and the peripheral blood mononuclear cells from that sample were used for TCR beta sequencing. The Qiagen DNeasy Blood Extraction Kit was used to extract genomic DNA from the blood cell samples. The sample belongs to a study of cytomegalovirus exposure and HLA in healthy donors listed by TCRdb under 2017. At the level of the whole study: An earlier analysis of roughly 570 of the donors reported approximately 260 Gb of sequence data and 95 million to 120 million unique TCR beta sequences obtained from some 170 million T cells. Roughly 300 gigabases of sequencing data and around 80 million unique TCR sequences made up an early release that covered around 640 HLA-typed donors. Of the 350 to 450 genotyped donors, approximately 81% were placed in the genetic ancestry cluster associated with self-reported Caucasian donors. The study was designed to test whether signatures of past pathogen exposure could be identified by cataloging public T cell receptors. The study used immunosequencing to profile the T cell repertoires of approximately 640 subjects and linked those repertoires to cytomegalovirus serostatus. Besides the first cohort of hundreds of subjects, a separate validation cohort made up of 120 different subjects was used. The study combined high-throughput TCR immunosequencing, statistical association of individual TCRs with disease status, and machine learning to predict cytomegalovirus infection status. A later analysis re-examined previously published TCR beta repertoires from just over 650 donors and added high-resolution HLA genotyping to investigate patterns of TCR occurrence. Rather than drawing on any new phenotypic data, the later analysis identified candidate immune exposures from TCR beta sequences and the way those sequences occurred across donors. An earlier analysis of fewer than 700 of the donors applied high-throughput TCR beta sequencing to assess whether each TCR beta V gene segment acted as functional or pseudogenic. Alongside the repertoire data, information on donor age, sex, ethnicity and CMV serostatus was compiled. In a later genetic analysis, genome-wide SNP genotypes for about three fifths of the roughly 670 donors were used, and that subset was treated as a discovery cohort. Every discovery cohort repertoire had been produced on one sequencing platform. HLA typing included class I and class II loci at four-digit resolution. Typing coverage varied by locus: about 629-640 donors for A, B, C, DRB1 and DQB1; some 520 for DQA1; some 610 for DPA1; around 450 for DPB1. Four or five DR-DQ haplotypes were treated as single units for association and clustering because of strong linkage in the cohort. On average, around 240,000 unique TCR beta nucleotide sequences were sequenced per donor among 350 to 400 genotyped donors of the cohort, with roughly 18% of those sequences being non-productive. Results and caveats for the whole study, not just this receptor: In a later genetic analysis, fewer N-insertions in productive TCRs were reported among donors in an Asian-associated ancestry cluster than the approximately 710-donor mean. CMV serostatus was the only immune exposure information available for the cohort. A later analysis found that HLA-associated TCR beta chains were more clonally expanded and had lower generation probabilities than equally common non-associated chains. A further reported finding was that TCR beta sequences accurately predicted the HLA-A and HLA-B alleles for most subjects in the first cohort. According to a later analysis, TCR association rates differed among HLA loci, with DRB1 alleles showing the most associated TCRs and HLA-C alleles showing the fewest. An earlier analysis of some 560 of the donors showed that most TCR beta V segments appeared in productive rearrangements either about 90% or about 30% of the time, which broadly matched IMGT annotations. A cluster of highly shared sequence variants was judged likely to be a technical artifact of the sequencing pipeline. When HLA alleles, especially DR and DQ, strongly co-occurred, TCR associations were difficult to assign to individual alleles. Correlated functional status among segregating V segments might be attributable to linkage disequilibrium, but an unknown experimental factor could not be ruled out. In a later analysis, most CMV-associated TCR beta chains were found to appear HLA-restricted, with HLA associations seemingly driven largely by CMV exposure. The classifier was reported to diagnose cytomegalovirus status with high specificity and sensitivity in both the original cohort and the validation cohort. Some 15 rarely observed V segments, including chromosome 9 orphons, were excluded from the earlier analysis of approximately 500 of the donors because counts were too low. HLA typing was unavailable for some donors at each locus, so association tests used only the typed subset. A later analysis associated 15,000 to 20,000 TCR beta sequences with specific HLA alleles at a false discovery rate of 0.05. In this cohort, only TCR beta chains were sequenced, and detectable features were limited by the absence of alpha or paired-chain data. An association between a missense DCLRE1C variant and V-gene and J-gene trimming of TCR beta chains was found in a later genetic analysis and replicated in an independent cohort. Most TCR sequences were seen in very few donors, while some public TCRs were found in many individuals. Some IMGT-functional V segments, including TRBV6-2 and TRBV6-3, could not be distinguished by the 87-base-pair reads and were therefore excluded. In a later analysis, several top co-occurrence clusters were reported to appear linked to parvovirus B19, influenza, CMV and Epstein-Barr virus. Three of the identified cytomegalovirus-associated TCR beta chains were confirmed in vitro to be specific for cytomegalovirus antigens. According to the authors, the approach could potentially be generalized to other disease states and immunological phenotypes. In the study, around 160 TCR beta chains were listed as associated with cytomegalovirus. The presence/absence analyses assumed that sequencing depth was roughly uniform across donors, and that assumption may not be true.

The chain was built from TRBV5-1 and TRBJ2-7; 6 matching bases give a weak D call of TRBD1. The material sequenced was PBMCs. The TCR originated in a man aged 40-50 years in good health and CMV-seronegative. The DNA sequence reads TGCGCCAGCAGCTTGGGGACAGTTGACTACGAGCAGTACTTC. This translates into CASSLGTVDYEQYF.